The 24 T cell receptor beta chains below all came from one sample that was sequenced in a study of siplizumab effects on memory and regulatory T cells. TCRdb's copy holds only in-frame clones and misses some; the assay was immunoSEQ multiplex PCR. Of around 100,000 clones in the sample, over 90% are singletons; the top ten hold about 12%. Source material: non-Treg CD4+ T cells sorted from blood. Receptors originate from a human donor in good health.

CDR3 bases: TGTGCCAGCTTGGGACTAGCGGGAGGCGAGCAGTACTTC. Protein sequence: CASLGLAGGEQYF. The chain links TRBV2 to TRBJ2-7; 15 nucleotides line up with TRBD2. V was pared by 8 bases and J by 6 bases, with 2 bases of the junction left unmatched. CDR1 and CDR2 from the germline V gene are SNHLY and FYNNEI. This CDR3 is 13 amino acids long.

CDR3 DNA sequence: TGCGCCAGCAGCGCCGAACCCGGGACAGGGTACATTCAGTACTTC. This translates into CASSAEPGTGYIQYF. The rearrangement links TRBV5-1 to TRBJ2-4; 9 bases align to TRBD1. The CDR3 has 15 amino acids. Losses at the gene ends were 4 bases for V and 8 bases for J; bases not matched to a gene: 10. Germline values: CDR1 SGHRS, CDR2 YFSETQ.

The chain recombines TRBV19 with TRBJ1-1, with 8 bases lining up with TRBD1. The CDR3 extends over 14 amino acids. V lost 6 bases to trimming and J lost 2 bases; unmatched junction nucleotides: 5. Germline V lookup: CDR1 LNHDA, CDR2 SQIVND (reference sequence). The CDR3 here is CASRGTGTNTEAFF. The CDR3 coding sequence is TGTGCCAGTAGGGGGACAGGCACTAACACTGAAGCTTTCTTT. The whole variable domain, filled in from reference TRBV19 and TRBJ1-1, reads DGGITQSPKYLFRKEGQNVTLSCEQNLNHDAMYWYRQDPGQGLRLIYYSQIVNDFQKGDIAEGYSVSREKKESFPLTVTSAQKNPTAFYLCASRGTGTNTEAFFGQGTRLTVV.

The gene calls are TRBV21-1 and TRBJ1-5. TRBV21-1 is a listed pseudogene. The CDR3 loop spans 12 amino acids. CDR3 coding DNA: TGTGCCAGCAGCATTGGCGGACAGCCCCAGCATTTT. Its protein is CASSIGGQPQHF.

This chain links TRBV12-5 with TRBJ2-1; TRBD2 matches at 8 bases. With 3 bases clipped from V and 6 bases from J, the junction kept 7 bases outside the gene matches. Germline loops: CDR1 LGHNT, CDR2 FRNRAP. The CDR3 consists of 15 residues. The CDR3 region is CASGLSGSSGNEQFF. CDR3 nucleotides: TGTGCTAGTGGTTTAAGCGGGAGTTCTGGCAATGAGCAGTTCTTC.

This rearrangement joins TRBV19 to TRBJ2-1; D is undetermined. Trimming left V 5 bases short and J 14 bases short, with 13 bases between. There are 11 residues in the CDR3. Looked up from germline, CDR1 is LNHDA and CDR2 is SQIVND (reference sequence). CDR3 DNA sequence: TGTGCCAGTAGTCTAGTGGCCGAGAAGTTCTTC. It yields the protein CASSLVAEKFF.

The chain joins TRBV30 to TRBJ2-7; 10 bases agree with TRBD1. Germline V gene sequence: CDR1 GTSNPN, CDR2 SVGIG (reference sequence). CDR3 size: 13 residues. With V trimmed by 5 bases and J by 7 bases, 8 bases remained unmatched. The CDR3 nucleotides are TGTGCCTGGGCATGGACAGGGGGAAGAGAGCAGTACTTC. As protein: CAWAWTGGREQYF.

This chain connects TRBV7-9 to TRBJ2-5; D possibly corresponds to TRBD1 (6 bases). CDR1 is SEHNR and CDR2 is FQNEAQ in the germline V gene (reference sequence). V shed 6 bases and J shed 1 base, with 12 bases lying between them. The CDR3 is made up of 14 amino acids. The CDR3 reads CASRRVGAQETQYF. DNA for the CDR3: TGTGCCAGCAGGCGAGTGGGGGCCCAAGAGACCCAGTACTTC.

This clone is a singleton in its sample. The chain joins TRBV5-1 to TRBJ2-6; a possible D gene is TRBD2 (5 bases). Trimming shortened V by 2 bases and J by 1 base, and 16 bases separated the two germline ends. The CDR3 consists of 18 residues. Germline V lookup: CDR1 SGHRS, CDR2 YFSETQ. CDR3 nucleotides: TGCGCCAGCAGCTTCGCTAGCTTAGACCCTTCTGGGGCCAACGTCCTGACTTTC. This gives the protein CASSFASLDPSGANVLTF.

This chain links TRBV28 with TRBJ2-4, with TRBD1 as a possible D gene (5 bases). With 8 bases removed from V and 1 base from J, the gap between germline ends came to 12 bases. The length of the CDR3 is 14 residues. The V gene's germline CDR1 is MDHEN and CDR2 SYDVKM. CDR3 amino acids: CASVAGWAKNIQYF. The CDR3 DNA follows: TGTGCCAGCGTGGCAGGGTGGGCCAAAAACATTCAGTACTTC.

J is TRBJ2-7 and V is TRBV7-9, with 8 bases aligning to TRBD2. The CDR3 runs to 15 residues. The trim removed 1 base at V and 4 bases at J, leaving 6 bases unmatched. Germline V gene data show CDR1 as SEHNR and CDR2 as FQNEAQ (reference sequence). The CDR3 spells CASSLVAGGGYEQYF. In DNA, the CDR3 is TGTGCCAGCAGCTTAGTGGCGGGAGGTGGGTACGAGCAGTACTTC.

The rearrangement links TRBV25-1 to TRBJ1-1, with D hard to call. V lost 5 bases to trimming and J lost 5 bases, with 9 bases between them. CDR3 length equals 12 residues. Germline V CDR1 and CDR2: MGHDK, SYGVNS. The CDR3 protein is CASSPGITEAFF. The CDR3 DNA reads as TGTGCCAGCAGTCCTGGGATTACTGAAGCTTTCTTT.

The chain employs TRBV4-1 and TRBJ1-2, with 8 bases identical to TRBD1. The CDR3 contains 12 residues. Germline CDR1 reads MGHRA; CDR2 reads YSYEKL. V gave up 5 bases and J gave up 4 bases; unmatched junction bases: 0. In nucleotides, the CDR3 is TGCGCCAGCAGCGACAGGGGCTATGGCTACACCTTC. It encodes CASSDRGYGYTF.

This clone was detected a few times. This sequence joins TRBV19 and TRBJ1-1; D is unclear. V lost 2 bases, J lost 6 bases, and 10 bases lay in between. This CDR3 spans 13 amino acids. Germline values: CDR1 LNHDA, CDR2 SQIVND (reference sequence). The CDR3 DNA reads as TGTGCCAGTAGTATACTCGGTAACCCTGAAGCTTTCTTT. Translating gives CASSILGNPEAFF.

The gene calls are TRBV27 and TRBJ2-7, with unresolved D. Germline-derived CDR1 and CDR2 are MNHEY and SMNVEV (reference sequence). The V end lost 6 bases, the J end lost 2 bases, and 11 bases lay between the germline ends. There are 13 residues in the CDR3. CDR3 amino acids: CASSRLSAYEQYF. In nucleotides, the CDR3 is TGTGCCAGCAGCCGATTGAGCGCCTACGAGCAGTACTTC.

Only a few counts were recorded for this clone. The chain is built from TRBV19 and TRBJ2-1; 7 nucleotides match TRBD2. The junction had 6 bases not matched to a gene; V was cut back by 6 bases and J by 7 bases. The CDR3 length is 13 residues. The germline V gene has CDR1 LNHDA and CDR2 SQIVND (reference sequence). The CDR3 DNA reads TGTGCCAGTAGCATAAGCGGGACTAATGAGCAGTTCTTC. Amino acids: CASSISGTNEQFF.

The chain recombines TRBV7-2 with TRBJ1-1; perhaps TRBD1 as D (5 bases). From germline, CDR1 is SGHTA and CDR2 FQGNSA. This CDR3 is 13 amino acids long. The V gene lost 2 bases and the J gene lost 11 bases, with 15 bases spanning the gap. The CDR3 loop reads CASSLQGRGSAFF. The CDR3, as DNA: TGTGCCAGCAGCTTACAGGGAAGGGGATCGGCTTTCTTT.

Written as DNA, the CDR3 is TGTGCCAGCAGTTTAAGGTCGGGATCCCCCTACGAGCAGTACTTC. Translating gives CASSLRSGSPYEQYF. The gene calls are TRBV27 and TRBJ2-7, with D perhaps TRBD2 (5 bases). CDR3 length: 15 residues. V gave up 2 bases and J gave up 2 bases, with 13 bases separating them. Germline V CDR1 and CDR2: MNHEY, SMNVEV (reference sequence).

J is TRBJ2-5 and V is TRBV9, with TRBD1 as a possible D gene (5 bases). V shed 4 bases and J shed 0 bases, with 10 bases lying between them. This CDR3 spans 14 amino acids. Germline V CDR1 and CDR2: SGDLS, YYNGEE. DNA for the CDR3: TGTGCCAGCAGCTTTGGACAAGACCAAGAGACCCAGTACTTC. This translates into CASSFGQDQETQYF.

The V and J genes are TRBV7-3 and TRBJ2-3; D perhaps matches TRBD2 (7 bases). Germline values: CDR1 SGHTA, CDR2 FQGTGA. Trimming removed 5 bases at V and 6 bases at J, with 18 bases between. The CDR3 runs 15 residues. CDR3 sequence (DNA): TGTGCCAGCAGCGGAGGGGGGGCCACACTTGATACGCAGTATTTT. Its protein is CASSGGGATLDTQYF.

This clone appeared a single time. The chain couples TRBV19 to TRBJ2-3, with D perhaps TRBD2 (6 bases). Trimming cost V 4 bases and J 2 bases, with 13 bases left between them. The CDR3 runs to 15 residues. CDR1 is LNHDA, CDR2 SQIVND, per germline (reference sequence). CDR3 nucleotide sequence: TGTGCCAGTAGTAATGGACTATCTTTCACAGATACGCAGTATTTT. This codes for CASSNGLSFTDTQYF.

The chain is built from TRBV4-1 and TRBJ2-4; the match to TRBD1 covers 8 bases. The trim removed 0 bases at V and 4 bases at J, leaving 8 bases unmatched. CDR1 is MGHRA, CDR2 YSYEKL, per germline. This CDR3 comprises 17 residues. The CDR3 is CASSQDSLTGAKNIQYF. CDR3 bases: TGCGCCAGCAGCCAAGATAGTCTGACAGGGGCAAAAAACATTCAGTACTTC.

The gene calls are TRBV28 and TRBJ2-7, with D tentatively TRBD2 (7 bases). This CDR3 is 16 amino acids long. Trimming removed 6 bases at V and 4 bases at J, with 22 bases between. Germline V CDR1 and CDR2: MDHEN, SYDVKM. The CDR3 protein is CASRPPGNREGYEQYF. For the CDR3, the DNA is TGTGCCAGCAGACCCCCTGGTAACAGGGAGGGATACGAGCAGTACTTC.

This clone is a singleton in its sample. Compared with germline, one end of the junction differs, possibly owing to a read error. The rearrangement joins TRBV7-7 to TRBJ2-1; D unclear. The CDR3 consists of 15 residues. Germline CDR1 and CDR2: SSHAT and FNYEAQ (reference sequence). CDR3 nucleotide sequence: TGTGCTAGCAGCCGCGGCTCGACTGTGGGCAATGAGCAGTTCTTC. Its protein is CASSRGSTVGNEQFF.